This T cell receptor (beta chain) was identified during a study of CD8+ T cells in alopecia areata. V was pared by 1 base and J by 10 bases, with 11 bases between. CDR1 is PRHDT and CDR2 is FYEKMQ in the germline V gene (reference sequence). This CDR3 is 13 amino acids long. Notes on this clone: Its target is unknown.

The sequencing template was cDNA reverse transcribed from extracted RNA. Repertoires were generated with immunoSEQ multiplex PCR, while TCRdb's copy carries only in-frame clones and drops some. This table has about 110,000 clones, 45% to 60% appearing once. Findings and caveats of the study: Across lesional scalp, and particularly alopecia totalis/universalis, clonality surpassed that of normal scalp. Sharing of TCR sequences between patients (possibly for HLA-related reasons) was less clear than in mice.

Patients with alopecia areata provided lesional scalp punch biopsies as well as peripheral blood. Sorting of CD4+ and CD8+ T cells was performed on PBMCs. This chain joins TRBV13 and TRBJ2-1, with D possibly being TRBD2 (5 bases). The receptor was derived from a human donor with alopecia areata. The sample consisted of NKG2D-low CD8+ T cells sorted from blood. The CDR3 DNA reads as TGTGCCAGCAGCTTAGCCGGGGTAGACGAGCAGTTCTTC. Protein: CASSLAGVDEQFF.